The rows below give T cell receptor beta chains drawn from one sample of a study of OX40 agonist ivuxolimab in advanced cancers. The repertoire was sequenced with immunoSEQ multiplex PCR; TCRdb's copy has only in-frame clones and lacks some. The table lists some 60,000 clones, approximately 91% of them singletons, with about 17% in the top ten. The sequenced sample was CD4+ or CD8+ T cells sorted from blood, obtained in a trial of the OX40 agonist ivuxolimab. All receptors come from an adult with an advanced solid tumor such as melanoma, head and neck, liver or kidney cancer. CDR3s include the opening cysteine and the closing phenylalanine or tryptophan. The D gene is left open where the match is weak. Clone size appears in some rows only: once, few, many, or a class for an expanded clone.

TRBJ1-1,22,TRBV7-3,TRBD1,.,TGTGCCAGCAGCTCCTCCCTACACAGGGGGCGCATAAAATCCGACTCTGGCACTGAAGCTTTCTTT,CASSSSLHRGRIKSDSGTEAFF
TRBJ1-5,13,TRBV10-2,.,.,TGCGCCAGCAGTGACGGAAACAATCAGCCCCAGCATTTT,CASSDGNNQPQHF
TRBJ2-1,18,TRBV7-6,TRBD2,.,TGTGCCAGCAGCCCAACGCCCCTCGGAGCGGGGTCCTACAATGAGCAGTTCTTC,CASSPTPLGAGSYNEQFF
TRBJ2-3,18,TRBV5-1,TRBD2,once,TGCGCCAGCAGCCTTGGACTAGCGGGGGGCCCTAGCACAGATACGCAGTATTTT,CASSLGLAGGPSTDTQYF
TRBJ1-5,14,TRBV2,.,.,TGTGCCAACGGGGAGGGGAGGTCAATTCAGCCCCAGCATTTT,CANGEGRSIQPQHF
TRBJ1-6,14,TRBV27,TRBD1,.,TGTGCCAGCAGACTACAGGGGGCGGTTTCACCCCTCCACTTT,CASRLQGAVSPLHF
TRBJ1-1,14,TRBV2,.,.,TGTGCCAGCACCGCGCCCCCTCTGAACACTGAAGCTTTCTTT,CASTAPPLNTEAFF
TRBJ2-2,15,TRBV7-2,.,.,TGTGCCAGCAGCTTAGCGCTCGGGTACACCGGGGAGCTGTTTTTT,CASSLALGYTGELFF
TRBJ2-7,18,TRBV19,.,.,TGTGCCAGTAGTATAGACCCCAGAAGGGCGTCATACTCCTACGAGCAGTACTTC,CASSIDPRRASYSYEQYF
TRBJ1-1,12,TRBV19,.,once,TGTGCCAGTAGTAGGTGGAACACTGAAGCTTTCTTT,CASSRWNTEAFF
TRBJ2-3,18,TRBV7-2,TRBD2,few,TGTGCCAGCAGCTTAGGGCCCCCTGCGGGGGGGCCCACAGATACGCAGTATTTT,CASSLGPPAGGPTDTQYF
TRBJ2-7,13,TRBV6-1,.,.,TGTGCCAGCAGTTTCAGGGGCGAGGACGAGCAGTACTTC,CASSFRGEDEQYF
TRBJ2-7,14,TRBV28,.,.,TGTGCCAGCAGTTTATTGGACAGATCCTACGAGCAGTACTTC,CASSLLDRSYEQYF
TRBJ2-5,15,TRBV7-9,.,few,TGTGCCAGCAGCCCGGACAGTCTGTTTCCAGAGACCCAGTACTTC,CASSPDSLFPETQYF
TRBJ2-7,15,TRBV27,.,.,TGTGCCAGCAGTTACTCTTGGACAGCGACCTACGAGCAGTACTTC,CASSYSWTATYEQYF
TRBJ1-1,14,TRBV7-6,.,once,TGTGCCAGCAGCCCGACAATAATGAACACTGAAGCTTTCTTT,CASSPTIMNTEAFF
TRBJ1-6,13,TRBV27,.,.,TGTGCCAGCAGTTTCGAAACGTATTCACCCCTCCACTTT,CASSFETYSPLHF
TRBJ1-2,13,TRBV6-1,TRBD1,.,TGTGCCAGCAGCTCGACAGGGAACTATGGCTACACCTTC,CASSSTGNYGYTF
TRBJ2-7,15,TRBV2,TRBD1,.,TGTGCCAGCAGTGAGACGGGGACAGGCAACTACGAGCAGTACTTC,CASSETGTGNYEQYF
TRBJ1-2,14,TRBV7-8,.,.,TGTGCCAGCAGCTTAGTGTTGACAGGTGGAGGCTACACCTTC,CASSLVLTGGGYTF
TRBJ1-6,12,TRBV6-5,.,.,TGTGCCAGGGGGGGACGAGGTTCACCCCTCCACTTT,CARGGRGSPLHF
TRBJ1-1,16,TRBV6-6,.,.,TGTGCCAGCAGTTACTCGGCAATGGGGGGACGCACTGAAGCTTTCTTT,CASSYSAMGGRTEAFF
TRBJ1-1,13,TRBV7-9,.,.,TGTGCCAGCAGCACACAGGGTAACACTGAAGCTTTCTTT,CASSTQGNTEAFF
TRBJ2-3,13,TRBV19,.,.,TGTGCCAGTGGAGAGGGGATCACAGATACGCAGTATTTT,CASGEGITDTQYF
TRBJ2-7,14,TRBV2,TRBD1,.,TGTGCCAGCGAAGTAGGACAGGGTACCTACGAGCAGTACTTC,CASEVGQGTYEQYF
TRBJ1-6,15,TRBV7-9,.,.,TGTGCCAGCAGCTTAGTGCAGGACGTGCGTTCACCCCTCCACTTT,CASSLVQDVRSPLHF
TRBJ2-5,15,TRBV7-9,TRBD2,.,TGTGCCAGCAGCTTAGGGGACTATCGTTTGGAGACCCAGTACTTC,CASSLGDYRLETQYF
TRBJ1-1,17,TRBV2,TRBD1,.,TGTGCCAGCAGTGTTAAACAGGGGGAGGTTATGAACACTGAAGCTTTCTTT,CASSVKQGEVMNTEAFF
TRBJ2-1,16,TRBV7-6,.,.,TGTGCCAGCAGCTTAGCGAAACAGGGTTCCTACAATGAGCAGTTCTTC,CASSLAKQGSYNEQFF
TRBJ1-2,14,TRBV5-1,.,.,TGCGCCAGCAGCGCTGCCCACAGCCTCTATGGCTACACCTTC,CASSAAHSLYGYTF
TRBJ2-7,14,TRBV15,.,.,TGTGCCACCAGCAGAGATAGGAACTCCTACGAGCAGTACTTC,CATSRDRNSYEQYF
TRBJ2-7,12,TRBV27,.,.,TGTGCCAGCGGGGAGGTGATCTACGAGCAGTACTTC,CASGEVIYEQYF
TRBJ2-1,15,TRBV4-1,.,.,TGCGCCAGCAGCCGCCTTACGGGGGGCGGCAATGAGCAGTTCTTC,CASSRLTGGGNEQFF
TRBJ1-2,16,TRBV7-1,TRBD1,.,TGTGCCAGCAGCTTTAGGGACAGGGGGATGAACTATGGCTACACCTTC,CASSFRDRGMNYGYTF
TRBJ2-3,15,TRBV2,.,.,TGTGCCAGCAGTGTGGGGGGGGGCCGCACAGATACGCAGTATTTT,CASSVGGGRTDTQYF
TRBJ2-1,15,TRBV7-6,.,.,TGTGCCAGCAGCCCCTACGGGGGGCAGTGGAATGAGCAGTTCTTC,CASSPYGGQWNEQFF
TRBJ2-3,15,TRBV15,.,once,TGTGCCACCAGCAGAGGGAGCGGGAGCACAGATACGCAGTATTTT,CATSRGSGSTDTQYF
TRBJ2-5,15,TRBV6-5,TRBD1,.,TGTGCCAGCAGTACGGACAGGGGGCAGGGGGAGACCCAGTACTTC,CASSTDRGQGETQYF
TRBJ1-2,13,TRBV5-6,.,.,TGTGCCAGCAGCGCCGGGGCTAACTATGGCTACACCTTC,CASSAGANYGYTF